Below are 19 T cell receptor beta chains sequenced from a single sample in a study of blood T cells in healthy people across ages (dated by TCRdb to between 2014 and 2017). Receptor amplification or capture employed 5' RACE. The sample was run on an Illumina HiSeq 2500. A second PCR of roughly 7 to 12 cycles was run with a J-beta primer mix and a sample-barcoded 5' primer. TCRdb reprocessing: public reads trimmed at Q25 with fastp, clones called with MiXCR, in-frame beta chains kept. Rows are combined by CDR3 protein, so each entry shows the most common genes and DNA. For this sample there are over 1.5 million distinct CDR3 sequences; roughly 52% appear just once. The top ten hold approximately 2.1% of the sample. Sequencing used blood. The receptor set was obtained from a woman aged 40 to 49 in good health.

A few counts support this clonotype. The V gene is TRBV6-5, the J gene TRBJ2-5; D is tentatively TRBD1 or TRBD2 (5 bases each). V was shortened by 6 bases and J by 1 base, with 18 bases between the two germline ends. The CDR3 loop spans 16 amino acids. The V gene's germline CDR1 is MNHEY and CDR2 SVGAGI. CDR3 DNA sequence: TGTGCCAGCAGCCTCCGAATCGGGGCCGCCCAAGAGACCCAGTACTTC. As protein: CASSLRIGAAQETQYF.

This clonotype was seen only a few times. This chain links TRBV13 with TRBJ2-1; perhaps TRBD2 as D (5 bases). The CDR3 is 13 amino acids. Per germline, CDR1 PRHDT and CDR2 FYEKMQ (reference sequence). The V end lost 0 bases, the J end lost 10 bases, and 10 bases lay between the germline ends. The CDR3 here is CASSLGRRAEQFF. The CDR3 region has the DNA TGTGCCAGCAGCTTAGGCCGGCGGGCGGAGCAGTTCTTC.

The genes are TRBV4-3 and TRBJ1-2, with a weak D call TRBD1 (5 bases). V gave up 0 bases and J gave up 8 bases, with 16 bases separating them. Germline assignment: CDR1 LGHNA and CDR2 YSLEER. This CDR3 spans 15 amino acids. CDR3 in DNA: TGCGCCAGCAGCCAAGAGGTGGCAACGGGGCGAGGCTACACCTTC. This gives the protein CASSQEVATGRGYTF.

Note on this clonotype: Compared with germline, one end of the junction differs, possibly owing to a read error. The rearrangement uses TRBV7-2 and TRBJ2-1; 9 positions match TRBD1. Germline V gene lookup returns CDR1 SGHTA and CDR2 FQGNSA. The CDR3 runs to 15 residues. This CDR3 reads CASSPGQGNYNERFF. Written as DNA, the CDR3 is TGTGCCAGCAGCCCGGGACAGGGAAATTACAATGAGCGGTTCTTC.

The genes are TRBV7-9 and TRBJ1-2, with D maybe TRBD1 (6 bases). Trimming took 5 bases from V and 9 from J, leaving 13 bases between them. The CDR3 is 12 residues long. Germline V lookup: CDR1 SEHNR, CDR2 FQNEAQ (reference sequence). The CDR3 protein is CASSVGTLSYTF. DNA for the CDR3: TGTGCCAGCAGCGTCGGGACATTAAGCTACACCTTC.

The rearrangement joins TRBV20-1 to TRBJ2-5; 7 nucleotides align to TRBD2. The germline V gene encodes CDR1 DFQATT and CDR2 SNEGSKA (reference sequence). The J segment lost 4 bases and the V segment lost 3 bases, leaving 5 bases of the junction unmatched. The CDR3 spans 13 residues. This CDR3 is CSASAGRAETQYF. CDR3 in DNA: TGCAGTGCTAGCGCGGGGAGGGCAGAGACCCAGTACTTC.

Details on this clonotype: One end of the junction varies from germline; a read error may be responsible. The rearrangement joins TRBV4-2 to TRBJ2-5, with D perhaps matching TRBD2 (6 bases). The CDR3 length is 16 residues. Per germline, CDR1 LGHNA and CDR2 YNFKEQ. CDR3 in amino acids: CAISQGRVGGQETQYF. Written as DNA, the CDR3 is TGTGCCATCAGCCAAGGACGCGTGGGGGGTCAAGAGACCCAGTACTTC.

This clonotype appeared a single time. V gene TRBV12-3 or TRBV12-4 combines with J gene TRBJ2-3; 8 positions match TRBD1. The ends lost 3 bases at V and 0 bases at J; junction bases unmatched: 5. CDR3 length equals 16 residues. Here the CDR3 reads CASSFRRTGSTDTQYF. The DNA of the CDR3 is TGTGCCAGCAGTTTCCGAAGGACAGGGAGCACAGATACGCAGTATTTT.

The rearrangement uses TRBV6-5 and TRBJ1-4, with D perhaps matching TRBD1 (5 bases). V shed 5 bases and J shed 4 bases, with 11 bases lying between them. The CDR3 is made up of 14 amino acids. Germline V gene lookup returns CDR1 MNHEY and CDR2 SVGAGI. This CDR3 is CASSLSDSNEKLFF. The CDR3, as DNA: TGTGCCAGCAGTCTTTCTGACAGTAATGAAAAACTGTTTTTT.

The chain is built from TRBV7-3 and TRBJ2-3; D uncertain. The V gene lost 2 bases and the J gene lost 3 bases, with 12 bases spanning the gap. CDR1 and CDR2 from the germline V gene are SGHTA and FQGTGA. This CDR3 region has 15 residues. The CDR3: CASSLVKGKTDTQYF. For the CDR3, the DNA is TGTGCCAGCAGCTTAGTCAAGGGTAAAACAGATACGCAGTATTTT. Full variable domain (outside the CDR3, taken from reference TRBV7-3 and TRBJ2-3): GAGVSQTPSNKVTEKGKYVELRCDPISGHTALYWYRQSLGQGPEFLIYFQGTGAADDSGLPNDRFFAVRPEGSVSTLKIQRTERGDSAVYLCASSLVKGKTDTQYFGPGTRLTVL.

The chain joins TRBV7-2 to TRBJ2-5, with D possibly TRBD1 on 6 matching bases. The CDR3 runs 12 residues. V was trimmed by 8 bases and J by 5 bases, leaving 12 bases between them. Germline V CDR1 and CDR2: SGHTA, FQGNSA. The CDR3 spells CASGQGWETQYF. The CDR3 nucleotides are TGTGCCAGCGGCCAGGGGTGGGAGACCCAGTACTTC. The full variable domain, its missing parts supplied by reference TRBV7-2 and TRBJ2-5, is GAGVSQSPSNKVTEKGKDVELRCDPISGHTALYWYRQSLGQGLEFLIYFQGNSAPDKSGLPSDRFSAERTGGSVSTLTIQRTQQEDSAVYLCASGQGWETQYFGPGTRLLVL.

The gene calls are TRBV2 and TRBJ1-2, with D possibly TRBD1 on 6 matching bases. The CDR3 is 14 amino acids. The V and J ends lost 1 base and 8 bases respectively, with 14 bases between them. Germline assignment: CDR1 SNHLY and CDR2 FYNNEI. CDR3 bases: TGTGCCAGCAGTGAAGTTAACAGGGTGGGCGGCTACACCTTC. It specifies CASSEVNRVGGYTF. Complete variable domain (other parts from reference TRBV2 and TRBJ1-2): EPEVTQTPSHQVTQMGQEVILRCVPISNHLYFYWYRQILGQKVEFLVSFYNNEISEKSEIFDDQFSVERPDGSNFTLKIRSTKLEDSAMYFCASSEVNRVGGYTFGSGTRLTVV.

V and J are TRBV12-3 or TRBV12-4 and TRBJ1-5, with D hard to call. The V end was cut by 3 bases, the J end by 6 bases, with 21 bases between. CDR3 size: 17 residues. The CDR3 spells CASSFRRLRAPPQPQHF. In DNA form, the CDR3 reads TGTGCCAGCAGTTTTAGGCGGTTGCGTGCGCCGCCTCAGCCCCAGCATTTT.

The chain combines TRBV4-1 with TRBJ1-2; D unclear. Germline CDR1 MGHRA, CDR2 YSYEKL. V was cut by 4 bases and J by 4 bases, with 10 bases left in between. The CDR3 is made up of 13 amino acids. For the CDR3, the DNA is TGCGCCAGCAGCCCCCTCGAGGGCTATGGCTACACCTTC. Amino acid sequence: CASSPLEGYGYTF.

Concerning this clonotype: A read error may produce the germline difference seen at one junction end. The V call is TRBV7-9, the J call TRBJ2-1; TRBD2 might be the D (5 bases). This CDR3 contains 15 residues. Germline loops: CDR1 SEHNR, CDR2 FQNEAQ (reference sequence). CDR3 in amino acids: CACSLAQASYNEQFF. The CDR3 bases are TGTGCCTGCAGCTTAGCGCAGGCTTCTTACAATGAGCAGTTCTTC.

This clonotype was seen a few times. This sequence joins TRBV20-1 and TRBJ2-5; TRBD1 aligns across 7 bases. The V gene's germline CDR1 is DFQATT and CDR2 SNEGSKA (reference sequence). There are 13 residues in the CDR3. Trimming at V came to 3 bases and at J to 5 bases, leaving 6 bases not matched to a gene. The CDR3 sequence is CSASEGAWETQYF. The CDR3 DNA is TGCAGTGCTAGCGAGGGGGCCTGGGAGACCCAGTACTTC.

The chain is built from TRBV5-1 and TRBJ1-5, with TRBD1 identical over 10 bases. V lost 4 bases and J lost 6; bases outside the gene matches: 13. CDR1 SGHRS and CDR2 YFSETQ come from the germline V gene. The CDR3 runs to 17 residues. The CDR3, as DNA: TGCGCCAGCAGCCCGGACCCTATGACAGGGGGCAGTCAGCCCCAGCATTTT. It yields the protein CASSPDPMTGGSQPQHF.

This clonotype was counted between two and nine times. The chain combines TRBV2 with TRBJ2-3; D is ambiguous. Germline-derived CDR1 and CDR2 are SNHLY and FYNNEI. The ends were cut back, 3 bases at V and 7 bases at J, with 8 bases in the middle. The CDR3 loop spans 12 amino acids. The CDR3 sequence: CASSERQNTQYF. CDR3 nucleotides: TGTGCCAGCAGTGAGAGGCAAAATACGCAGTATTTT.

The chain employs TRBV20-1 and TRBJ2-3; no firm D call. The CDR3 consists of 15 residues. Germline lookup yields CDR1 DFQATT and CDR2 SNEGSKA (reference sequence). Trimming left V 6 bases short and J 0 bases short, with 16 bases between. The CDR3 protein is CSAISPESSTDTQYF. CDR3 DNA: TGCAGTGCAATCTCCCCGGAGTCTAGCACAGATACGCAGTATTTT.